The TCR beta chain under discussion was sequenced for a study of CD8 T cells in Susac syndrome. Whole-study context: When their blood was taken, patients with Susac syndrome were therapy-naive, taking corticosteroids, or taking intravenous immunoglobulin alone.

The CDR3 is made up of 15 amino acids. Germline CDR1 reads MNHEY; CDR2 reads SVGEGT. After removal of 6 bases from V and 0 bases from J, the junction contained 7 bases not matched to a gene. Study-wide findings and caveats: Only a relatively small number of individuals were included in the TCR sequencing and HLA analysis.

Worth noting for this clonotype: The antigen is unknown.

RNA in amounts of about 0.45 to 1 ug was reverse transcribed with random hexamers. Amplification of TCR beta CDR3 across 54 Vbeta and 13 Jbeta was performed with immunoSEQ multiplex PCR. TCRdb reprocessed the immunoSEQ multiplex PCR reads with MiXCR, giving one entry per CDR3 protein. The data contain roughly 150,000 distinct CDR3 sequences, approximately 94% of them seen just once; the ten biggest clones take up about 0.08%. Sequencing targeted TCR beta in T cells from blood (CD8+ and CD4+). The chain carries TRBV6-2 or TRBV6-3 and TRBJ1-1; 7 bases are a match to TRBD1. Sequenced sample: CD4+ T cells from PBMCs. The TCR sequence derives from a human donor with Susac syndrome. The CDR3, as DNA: TGTGCCAGCAGCCTACAGGGGATCATGAACACTGAAGCTTTCTTT. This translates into CASSLQGIMNTEAFF.